This T cell receptor (beta chain) was profiled in a study of blood T cell repertoires in COVID-19. The CDR3 has 18 amino acids. Germline CDR1 and CDR2: SNHLY and FYNNEI. Germline trimming cut 4 bases from V and 4 bases from J; bases unmatched to any gene: 12. Assay used: immunoSEQ multiplex PCR; TCRdb lists only in-frame clones, some missing. There are around 9,800 clones in the sample; roughly 76% occur only once, and 7% to 9% lies in the top ten. Sequencing input: peripheral blood. The chain carries TRBV2 and TRBJ2-5, with 13 bases that match TRBD2. This receptor was identified in a man aged 70-80 years with active COVID-19. CDR3 sequence (DNA): TGTGCCAGCAGTGCAGGGGGACTAGCGGGACTGGGGGTAGAGACCCAGTACTTC. It encodes CASSAGGLAGLGVETQYF.